Each of the 25 T cell receptor beta chains below was sequenced from the same sample in a study of OX40 agonist ivuxolimab in advanced cancers. TCRdb's table, derived via immunoSEQ multiplex PCR, lists solely in-frame clones and lacks some. The profile shows under 80,000 clones, roughly 85% of them singletons. The sample here was CD4+ or CD8+ T cells sorted from blood, taken in a trial of the OX40 agonist ivuxolimab. Receptors originate from an adult with an advanced solid tumor such as melanoma, head and neck, liver or kidney cancer.

V is TRBV7-3 and J is TRBJ1-1; the D is unclear. The CDR3 totals 13 residues. From germline, CDR1 is SGHTA and CDR2 FQGTGA. The V and J ends lost 2 bases and 3 bases respectively, with 7 bases between them. CDR3 region: CASSLGQYTEAFF. The CDR3, as DNA: TGTGCCAGCAGCTTAGGGCAATACACTGAAGCTTTCTTT. Supplemented by reference TRBV7-3 and TRBJ1-1, the full variable domain reads GAGVSQTPSNKVTEKGKYVELRCDPISGHTALYWYRQSLGQGPEFLIYFQGTGAADDSGLPNDRFFAVRPEGSVSTLKIQRTERGDSAVYLCASSLGQYTEAFFGQGTRLTVV.

The chain combines TRBV19 with TRBJ1-2; D unresolved. Per the germline V gene, CDR1 is LNHDA and CDR2 is SQIVND (reference sequence). There are 15 residues in the CDR3. The V end lost 3 bases, the J end lost 4 bases, and 15 bases lay between the germline ends. The CDR3 DNA follows: TGTGCCAGTAGTATCGGTGGAGGGCAGACCTATGGCTACACCTTC. Residues: CASSIGGGQTYGYTF.

The chain employs TRBV20-1 and TRBJ2-3, with D hard to call. V lost 6 bases and J lost 4, with 2 bases in between. Germline V CDR1 and CDR2: DFQATT, SNEGSKA (reference sequence). The length of the CDR3 is 9 residues. CDR3 in amino acids: CSAPDTQYF. The CDR3 DNA reads TGCAGTGCCCCAGATACGCAGTATTTT.

The genes are TRBV28 and TRBJ1-4, with a tentative D call TRBD1 (5 bases). Trimming removed 5 bases at V and 8 bases at J, with 15 bases between. Germline loops: CDR1 MDHEN, CDR2 SYDVKM. This CDR3 has 14 amino acids. CDR3 amino acids: CASSGNRLGEKLFF. The CDR3 bases are TGTGCCAGCAGTGGGAACAGGTTGGGAGAAAAACTGTTTTTT. Combining the CDR3 with reference TRBV28 and TRBJ1-4 gives the whole variable domain DVKVTQSSRYLVKRTGEKVFLECVQDMDHENMFWYRQDPGLGLRLIYFSYDVKMKEKGDIPEGYSVSREKKERFSLILESASTNQTSMYLCASSGNRLGEKLFFGSGTQLSVL.

The rearrangement links TRBV6-5 to TRBJ2-3; tentative D call: TRBD1 (5 bases). The CDR3 extends over 14 amino acids. Between the trimmed V and J ends, which lost 5 bases and 2 bases, there was a span of 11 bases. The V gene's germline CDR1 is MNHEY and CDR2 SVGAGI. In nucleotides, the CDR3 is TGTGCCAGCAGTAAGGGGTTTTTCACAGATACGCAGTATTTT. It yields the protein CASSKGFFTDTQYF.

This chain joins TRBV5-1 and TRBJ2-3, with a possible D match to TRBD2 (5 bases). CDR1 and CDR2 (germline): SGHRS, YFSETQ. This CDR3 contains 12 residues. V lost 4 bases and J 4 bases, leaving 7 bases between the germline ends. The CDR3 reads CASSTGSDTQYF. The CDR3, as DNA: TGCGCCAGCAGCACGGGGTCAGATACGCAGTATTTT.

This chain links TRBV10-3 with TRBJ2-7; the D gene is possibly TRBD2 (7 bases). The germline V gene has CDR1 ENHRY and CDR2 SYGVKD. V gave up 2 bases and J gave up 3 bases, with 14 bases separating them. This CDR3 is 15 amino acids long. The DNA for the CDR3 is TGTGCCATCAGTGAGAGGGGGGGGGACGGCTACGAGCAGTACTTC. Translating gives CAISERGGDGYEQYF.

The chain recombines TRBV6-5 with TRBJ1-5; perhaps TRBD1 as D (5 bases). V was pared by 6 bases and J by 3 bases, with 15 bases between. The CDR3 runs to 15 residues. The germline V gene encodes CDR1 MNHEY and CDR2 SVGAGI. The CDR3 region is CASRPGTSINQPQHF. DNA of the CDR3: TGTGCCAGCAGACCTGGGACGTCCATCAATCAGCCCCAGCATTTT.

The genes are TRBV28 and TRBJ2-5; 9 positions agree with TRBD1. Trimming took 6 bases from V and 7 from J; bases not matched to a gene: 9. Germline V gene sequence: CDR1 MDHEN, CDR2 SYDVKM. The CDR3 runs to 14 residues. CDR3 nucleotides: TGTGCCAGCAGCCCCTGGACAGGGGCAGGGACCCAGTACTTC. Translation: CASSPWTGAGTQYF.

The genes are TRBV28 and TRBJ2-7; D is ambiguous. The CDR3 spans 13 residues. Germline values: CDR1 MDHEN, CDR2 SYDVKM. The V end was cut by 10 bases, the J end by 0 bases, with 13 bases between. CDR3 region: CATTPPVSYEQYF. The CDR3, as DNA: TGTGCCACGACCCCCCCAGTCTCCTACGAGCAGTACTTC. Looking up the rest from reference TRBV28 and TRBJ2-7 gives the full variable domain: DVKVTQSSRYLVKRTGEKVFLECVQDMDHENMFWYRQDPGLGLRLIYFSYDVKMKEKGDIPEGYSVSREKKERFSLILESASTNQTSMYLCATTPPVSYEQYFGPGTRLTVT.

This sequence joins TRBV11-2 and TRBJ2-5, with D tentatively TRBD1 (5 bases). This CDR3 has 13 amino acids. V was clipped by 5 bases and J by 3 bases, with 10 bases between them. The germline CDR1 and CDR2 sequences are SGHAT and FQNNGV. CDR3 sequence (DNA): TGTGCCAGCAGCCCTGACAGAGAAGAGACCCAGTACTTC. Translation: CASSPDREETQYF.

This sequence joins TRBV4-2 and TRBJ2-5; 11 nucleotides line up with TRBD2. With V trimmed by 1 base and J by 3 bases, 4 bases remained unmatched. CDR1 is LGHNA, CDR2 YNFKEQ, per germline. The CDR3 extends over 16 amino acids. The CDR3 coding sequence is TGTGCCAGCAGCCAAGCCTTAGCGGGGGGGGAAGAGACCCAGTACTTC. Protein product: CASSQALAGGEETQYF.

As DNA, the CDR3 is TGTGCCAGCTCACCCTCGGGACAGGGGGCTGGAGAGACCCAGTACTTC. It translates to CASSPSGQGAGETQYF. The gene calls are TRBV18 and TRBJ2-5; 12 positions agree with TRBD1. CDR3 length: 16 residues. Germline V gene data show CDR1 as KGHSH and CDR2 as LQKENI. Trimming took 3 bases from V and 4 from J; bases not matched to a gene: 6. The whole variable domain, filled in from reference TRBV18 and TRBJ2-5, reads NAGVMQNPRHLVRRRGQEARLRCSPMKGHSHVYWYRQLPEEGLKFMVYLQKENIIDESGMPKERFSAEFPKEGPSILRIQQVVRGDSAAYFCASSPSGQGAGETQYFGPGTRLLVL.

V is TRBV18 and J is TRBJ2-2; 9 bases map to TRBD1. Losses at the gene ends were 0 bases for V and 5 bases for J; bases not matched to a gene: 4. CDR3 size: 16 residues. Looked up from germline, CDR1 is KGHSH and CDR2 is LQKENI. The CDR3 DNA follows: TGTGCCAGCTCACCACCGTGGACAGGGGCTACCGGGGAGCTGTTTTTT. Translating it yields CASSPPWTGATGELFF.

The chain joins TRBV5-4 to TRBJ1-3; D remains unclear. The V and J ends lost 3 bases and 2 bases respectively, with 6 bases between them. Germline CDR1 and CDR2: SGHNT and YYREEE (reference sequence). The CDR3 is 13 residues long. The CDR3 loop reads CASSSPTGNTIYF. In DNA form, the CDR3 reads TGTGCCAGCAGCTCCCCGACTGGAAACACCATATATTTT.

The gene calls are TRBV19 and TRBJ1-1; no clear D. The CDR3 spans 13 residues. V gave up 10 bases and J gave up 3 bases, with 15 bases separating them. CDR1 is LNHDA and CDR2 is SQIVND in the germline V gene (reference sequence). CDR3: CATNNPAHTEAFF. CDR3 nucleotides: TGTGCCACCAATAACCCGGCCCACACTGAAGCTTTCTTT.

The rearrangement uses TRBV7-3 and TRBJ1-1; TRBD1 is a possible D gene (5 bases). Trimming took off 2 bases at V and 1 base at J, with 11 bases between the two ends. In germline, CDR1 is SGHTA, CDR2 FQGTGA. The CDR3 is 15 amino acids. The CDR3 reads CASSLGALGNTEAFF. Here the CDR3 DNA reads TGTGCCAGCAGCTTAGGGGCACTTGGGAACACTGAAGCTTTCTTT.

Concerning this clone itself: This sample includes further DNA sequences coding for the same CDR3. CDR3 sequence reads: CASSLAQGYEQYF. Written as DNA, the CDR3 is TGCGCCAGCAGCTTGGCCCAGGGCTACGAGCAGTACTTC. The V call is TRBV5-1, the J call TRBJ2-7, with D maybe TRBD1 (5 bases). Trimming took 0 bases from V and 3 from J, leaving 7 bases between them. The CDR3 has 13 amino acids. Germline CDR1 and CDR2: SGHRS and YFSETQ.

This chain uses TRBV7-3 with TRBJ2-3; 9 nucleotides line up with TRBD1. Looked up from germline, CDR1 is SGHTA and CDR2 is FQGTGA. The CDR3 is 16 residues long. With V trimmed by 0 bases and J by 3 bases, 4 bases remained unmatched. The CDR3 bases are TGTGCCAGCAGCTTAACCGGGACAGGGTTAACAGATACGCAGTATTTT. Protein sequence: CASSLTGTGLTDTQYF.

This chain links TRBV19 with TRBJ1-5; D may be TRBD1 (5 bases). The CDR3 is 14 amino acids. CDR1 is LNHDA, CDR2 SQIVND, per germline (reference sequence). Trimming took off 0 bases at V and 6 bases at J, with 9 bases between the two ends. The CDR3 DNA reads as TGTGCCAGTAGTATAGAGCAGGGTGGTCAGCCCCAGCATTTT. It encodes CASSIEQGGQPQHF.

This clone has a single count. This chain links TRBV27 with TRBJ1-5; D call uncertain. The V gene's germline CDR1 is MNHEY and CDR2 SMNVEV (reference sequence). The CDR3 has 14 residues. Trimming removed 5 bases from V and 5 bases from J, with 13 bases in between. The CDR3 DNA is TGTGCCAGCAGTCGACGGGCGAGCGATCAGCCCCAGCATTTT. It codes for CASSRRASDQPQHF.

V is TRBV2 and J is TRBJ1-5; D not resolved. V was pared by 6 bases and J by 0 bases, with 6 bases between. The CDR3 contains 13 residues. CDR1 and CDR2 from the germline V gene are SNHLY and FYNNEI. The CDR3 region is CASRTFSNQPQHF. Here the CDR3 DNA reads TGTGCCAGCAGGACTTTTAGCAATCAGCCCCAGCATTTT. Full variable domain (remainder filled in from reference TRBV2 and TRBJ1-5): EPEVTQTPSHQVTQMGQEVILRCVPISNHLYFYWYRQILGQKVEFLVSFYNNEISEKSEIFDDQFSVERPDGSNFTLKIRSTKLEDSAMYFCASRTFSNQPQHFGDGTRLSIL.

The chain couples TRBV10-2 to TRBJ1-3; unclear D gene. V gave up 10 bases and J gave up 2 bases, with 9 bases separating them. The CDR3 loop spans 12 amino acids. The germline gives CDR1 WSHSY, CDR2 SAAADI. The CDR3 loop is CATDNTGNTIYF. CDR3 coding DNA: TGCGCCACCGACAATACTGGAAACACCATATATTTT.

The chain joins TRBV5-1 to TRBJ1-5, with unresolved D. V was clipped by 2 bases and J by 2 bases, with 8 bases between them. Germline V gene sequence: CDR1 SGHRS, CDR2 YFSETQ. This CDR3 region has 14 residues. CDR3 DNA: TGCGCCAGCAGCTTAGGAGGGCGCAATCAGCCCCAGCATTTT. Amino acid sequence: CASSLGGRNQPQHF.

This chain joins TRBV11-2 and TRBJ2-1; D may be TRBD1 (5 bases). The V gene's germline CDR1 is SGHAT and CDR2 FQNNGV. The CDR3 contains 15 residues. The V gene lost 5 bases and the J gene lost 0 bases, with 11 bases spanning the gap. The CDR3 here is CASSPEGDSYNEQFF. CDR3 in DNA: TGTGCCAGCAGCCCGGAAGGGGACTCCTACAATGAGCAGTTCTTC.